This T cell receptor (beta chain) was sequenced in a study of tumor and adjacent non-tumor tissue in lung cancer. About the study: Histology: 12 adenocarcinoma, a couple of squamous cell carcinoma, 1 small cell lung cancer. Patients were aged about 30 to 80, nine to eleven men and about five women, stage I to III.

With respect to this clonotype: Antigen specificity is unknown.

This sample's RNA came from whole unsorted tissue. CDR1 and CDR2 (germline): MNHNS, SASEGT. There are 18 residues in the CDR3. V trimming: 4 bases; J trimming: 3 bases; junction bases outside the gene matches: 13. A modified ARM-PCR protocol with three rounds of nested PCR amplified TCRbeta. TCRdb called the multiplex PCR reads again in MiXCR, with one record for every CDR3 protein. The sample has 200,000 to 250,000 distinct CDR3 sequences; 71% are singletons. Study findings and constraints: TCR diversity was significantly greater in tumor than normal lung tissue. Top 100 clones took a larger repertoire share in normal lung.

The chain recombines TRBV6-1 with TRBJ1-5; 9 nucleotides agree with TRBD1. This sequence originates from a man in his sixties with non-small cell lung cancer. The sample consisted of lung tumor tissue. CDR3 protein: CASSVCPGTGYNNQPQHF. The CDR3 region has the DNA TGTGCCAGCAGTGTCTGTCCCGGGACAGGGTATAACAATCAGCCCCAGCATTTT.